This is a list of T cell receptor beta chains from one sample in a study of beta chain features in type 1 diabetes. The data were produced by immunoSEQ multiplex PCR, yet TCRdb's version contains in-frame clones alone and is incomplete. The sample has more than 120,000 clones, approximately 13% seen once. Sequencing used central memory CD4+ T cells from blood. Source of these receptors: a man in his late teens or twenties with type 1 diabetes. The CDR3 runs from the conserved cysteine through the conserved F or W. A D gene is named only where the DNA matches it firmly. Clone sizes are given selectively: once, few, many, or a class where the clone is expanded.

d_call,cdr3_length,clone_size,j_call,v_call,cdr3_aa,cdr3_nt
.,12,.,TRBJ2-5,TRBV6-5,CASSLGGQTQYF,TGTGCCAGCTCACTTGGGGGCCAGACCCAGTACTTC
.,15,few,TRBJ1-1,TRBV7-9,CASTTAGRENTEAFF,TGTGCCAGCACCACGGCGGGACGGGAGAACACTGAAGCTTTCTTT
.,14,.,TRBJ1-5,TRBV7-2,CASSLDRVNQPQHF,TGTGCCAGCAGCTTAGACAGAGTCAATCAGCCCCAGCACTTT
.,14,.,TRBJ2-7,TRBV7-2,CASSLLGASYEQYF,TGTGCCAGCAGCTTATTGGGGGCCTCGTACGAGCAGTACTTC
TRBD1,14,.,TRBJ1-5,TRBV6-5,CASRGQGTNQPQHF,TGTGCCAGCAGGGGACAGGGCACCAATCAGCCCCAGCATTTT
.,15,few,TRBJ2-5,TRBV7-9,CASNSWGREAETQYF,TGTGCCAGCAACAGCTGGGGCAGGGAGGCGGAGACCCAGTACTTC
TRBD2,16,.,TRBJ2-3,TRBV9,CASSAGLAGFTDTQYF,TGTGCCAGCAGCGCGGGACTAGCGGGGTTTACAGATACGCAGTATTTT
TRBD1,15,.,TRBJ1-5,TRBV7-9,CASSPDRGGNQPQHF,TGTGCCAGCAGCCCTGACAGGGGAGGCAATCAGCCCCAGCATTTT
.,13,few,TRBJ1-2,TRBV7-3,CASRSTAETGYTF,TGTGCCAGCAGGTCCACGGCCGAAACGGGCTACACCTTC
.,12,many,TRBJ2-5,TRBV27,CASSFLDETQYF,TGTGCCAGCAGTTTTCTGGATGAGACCCAGTACTTC
TRBD2,14,.,TRBJ2-1,TRBV28,CASRTGGSYNEQFF,TGTGCCAGCAGGACGGGGGGGTCCTACAATGAGCAGTTCTTC
TRBD1,15,.,TRBJ1-1,TRBV19,CASSVQGRMNTEAFF,TGTGCCAGTAGCGTACAGGGGCGAATGAACACTGAAGCTTTCTTT
.,12,few,TRBJ1-2,TRBV30,CAWSGQNYGYTF,TGTGCCTGGAGTGGGCAGAACTATGGCTACACCTTC
TRBD1,16,few,TRBJ2-2,TRBV5-1,CASSLARDRNTGELFF,TGCGCCAGCAGCTTGGCCCGGGACAGGAACACCGGGGAGCTGTTTTTT
TRBD2,12,many,TRBJ2-1,TRBV10-3,CAMTSGEDEQFF,TGTGCCATGACTAGCGGGGAAGATGAGCAGTTCTTC
.,15,.,TRBJ1-5,TRBV28,CASSFGQGINQPQHF,TGTGCCAGCAGTTTTGGTCAGGGCATCAATCAGCCCCAGCATTTT
.,11,.,TRBJ2-5,TRBV21-1,CARQGRETQYF,TGTGCCAGACAGGGAAGAGAGACCCAGTACTTC
TRBD2,16,few,TRBJ2-3,TRBV30,CARGTSGGAGTDTQYF,TGTGCCCGAGGGACTAGCGGGGGGGCTGGGACAGATACGCAGTATTTT
.,15,few,TRBJ2-1,TRBV15,CATSRGAETYNEQFF,TGTGCCACCAGCAGGGGGGCGGAAACCTACAATGAGCAGTTCTTC
TRBD1,14,.,TRBJ1-1,TRBV27,CASRTDRVNTEAFF,TGTGCCAGCAGGACGGACAGGGTAAACACTGAAGCTTTCTTT
.,14,many,TRBJ1-5,TRBV5-6,CASSRWGGNQPQHF,TGTGCCAGCAGCCGTTGGGGAGGCAATCAGCCCCAGCATTTT
.,13,.,TRBJ1-1,TRBV29-1,CSVGGRLNTEAFF,TGCAGCGTTGGGGGACGGTTGAACACTGAAGCTTTCTTT
.,11,.,TRBJ2-3,TRBV20-1,CSASGADTQYF,TGCAGTGCTTCCGGGGCGGATACGCAGTATTTT
TRBD1,16,.,TRBJ2-7,TRBV29-1,CSTQANRTGVSHEQYF,TGCAGCACCCAAGCGAACCGAACAGGGGTTTCCCACGAGCAGTACTTC
.,14,few,TRBJ1-1,TRBV7-3,CASSTGIRHTEAFF,TGTGCCAGCAGCACAGGGATTAGGCACACTGAAGCTTTCTTT
.,14,few,TRBJ2-7,TRBV6-5,CASSHTTGTGEQYF,TGTGCCAGCAGTCATACGACAGGGACTGGCGAGCAGTACTTC
.,15,.,TRBJ1-2,TRBV6-4,CASSDSGDSGYGYTF,TGTGCCAGCAGTGACTCGGGGGATTCGGGCTATGGCTACACCTTC
.,13,many,TRBJ1-6,TRBV7-3,CASSLNGNSPLHF,TGTGCCAGCAGCTTAAACGGGAATTCACCCCTCCACTTT
.,11,.,TRBJ2-7,TRBV7-9,CASSRGAEQYF,TGTGCCAGCAGCCGGGGGGCCGAGCAGTACTTC
TRBD2,13,many,TRBJ2-5,TRBV29-1,CSERPSGAETQYF,TGCAGCGAGCGGCCTAGCGGGGCAGAGACCCAGTACTTC
.,14,.,TRBJ2-7,TRBV11-2,CASSPSPGTYEQYF,TGTGCCAGCAGCCCCAGCCCAGGAACCTACGAGCAGTACTTC
.,14,few,TRBJ1-6,TRBV25-1,CASSAGFYNSPLHF,TGTGCCAGCAGTGCGGGATTTTATAATTCACCCCTCCACTTT
.,13,few,TRBJ2-7,TRBV7-9,CASSQYPSYEQYF,TGTGCCAGCAGCCAGTACCCGAGCTACGAGCAGTACTTC
.,11,few,TRBJ1-1,TRBV20-1,CSARLQAEAFF,TGCAGTGCTAGGCTCCAGGCTGAAGCTTTCTTT
.,17,few,TRBJ2-6,TRBV9,CASSVATGTSGANVLTF,TGTGCCAGCAGCGTAGCTACGGGGACCTCTGGGGCCAACGTCCTGACTTTC
.,10,.,TRBJ1-1,TRBV29-1,CSVEGRGAFF,TGCAGCGTTGAAGGTAGGGGAGCTTTCTTT
.,15,few,TRBJ2-5,TRBV19,CASSPVDSPWETQYF,TGTGCCAGTAGTCCCGTGGACTCTCCCTGGGAGACCCAGTACTTC
TRBD2,15,.,TRBJ2-1,TRBV28,CASSRGGGSYNEQFF,TGTGCCAGCAGCCGTGGGGGGGGTAGCTACAATGAGCAGTTCTTC
.,14,.,TRBJ2-7,TRBV5-1,CASRAEASSYEQYF,TGCGCCAGCAGGGCGGAGGCGAGCTCCTACGAGCAGTACTTC
.,16,few,TRBJ1-3,TRBV7-2,CASSLAGVGSGNTIYF,TGTGCCAGCAGCTTAGCTGGGGTGGGCTCTGGAAACACCATATATTTT
.,14,.,TRBJ1-5,TRBV7-8,CASSLTSYGQPQHF,TGTGCCAGCAGCTTAACCAGTTATGGGCAGCCCCAGCATTTT
.,12,few,TRBJ1-2,TRBV7-9,CASTTLQRGYTF,TGTGCCAGCACCACCCTCCAGCGGGGCTACACCTTC
.,12,few,TRBJ2-7,TRBV6-6,CASSLQGYEQYF,TGTGCCAGCAGTTTACAGGGTTACGAGCAGTACTTC
.,11,.,TRBJ2-1,TRBV4-2,CASSQENEQFF,TGTGCCAGCAGCCAAGAGAATGAGCAGTTCTTC
TRBD1,14,.,TRBJ1-2,TRBV27,CASSFRDRGYGYTF,TGTGCCAGCAGTTTCCGGGACAGGGGCTATGGCTACACCTTC
TRBD1,14,few,TRBJ1-4,TRBV6-6,CASRTGTNNEKLFF,TGTGCCAGCAGGACAGGGACAAATAATGAAAAACTGTTTTTT
.,15,.,TRBJ2-3,TRBV27,CASSLWGGPRDTQYF,TGTGCCAGCAGTTTATGGGGGGGCCCTAGAGATACGCAGTATTTT
.,13,.,TRBJ1-5,TRBV13,CASSLGENQPQHF,TGTGCCAGCAGCTTAGGAGAGAATCAGCCCCAGCATTTT
TRBD2,19,.,TRBJ2-3,TRBV4-1,CASSQGIAGGATSTDTQYF,TGCGCCAGCAGCCAAGGAATAGCGGGAGGTGCGACTAGCACAGATACGCAGTATTTT